The rows below give T cell receptor beta chains drawn from one sample of a study of breast tumors, draining lymph nodes, adjacent tissues. In TCRdb, the multiplex PCR reads were re-called with MiXCR into one record per CDR3 protein. This table holds more than 50,000 distinct CDR3 sequences, less than 60% found once. Source material: breast tumor tissue. The source is a female donor with breast cancer. Some clones in this sample may be carry-over from other donors' samples. Each CDR3 is given without its conserved first and last residue.

j_call v_call cdr3_aa
TRBJ1-6 TRBV7-8 ASSPGQYNSPLH
TRBJ1-3 TRBV12-3/TRBV12-4 ASSRQGARGNTIY
TRBJ2-1 TRBV2 ASTAGTSDEQF
TRBJ1-3 TRBV12-3/TRBV12-4 ASSLRVSLASDSGDTIY
TRBJ2-5 TRBV29-1 SVEIWDSGLQETQY
TRBJ2-1 TRBV20-1 SARTRGVEQF
TRBJ1-2 TRBV20-1 SARHGQRDGYT
TRBJ2-3 TRBV4-1 ASGLDPPDTQY
TRBJ2-3 TRBV7-9 ASSFYICSARVSTDTQY
TRBJ2-7 TRBV5-1 ASSIYPGTENYEQY
TRBJ1-5 TRBV12-3/TRBV12-4 ASSLQGNQPQH
TRBJ2-3 TRBV12-3/TRBV12-4 ASSLGNRGSTDTQY
TRBJ1-5 TRBV6-1 ASRQGTSGLQETQH
TRBJ1-2 TRBV7-8 ASSFETGVYGYT
TRBJ2-5 TRBV10-3 AISGRNGETQY
TRBJ2-7 TRBV2 ATGGGPSYEQY
TRBJ2-7 TRBV11-2 ASRRARGDYEQY
TRBJ1-5 TRBV19 ASSRLGGGPAGQPQH
TRBJ1-6 TRBV5-6 ASSLDRERSYNSPLH
TRBJ1-1 TRBV18 ASSPQTGGEPEAF
TRBJ1-6 TRBV5-6 ASSLRGYNSPLH
TRBJ1-3 TRBV9 ASSVGLEGSTGNTIY
TRBJ2-1 TRBV2 ASMAGLAGGGEQF
TRBJ2-7 TRBV5-5 ASSGRLYEQY
TRBJ2-7 TRBV7-2 ASSPDRGHEQY
TRBJ2-1 TRBV12-3/TRBV12-4 ASSLRGFASQSRYNEQF
TRBJ2-5 TRBV9 ASSKAGVSYQTQY
TRBJ1-2 TRBV7-2 ASSLGGGLYAQNYGYT
TRBJ1-4 TRBV9 ASSQGSSGGTGKLF
TRBJ1-4 TRBV20-1 SARQGDSEKLF
TRBJ2-3 TRBV6-1 ASRARGGATDTQY
TRBJ2-5 TRBV12-3/TRBV12-4 ASSPGLGETQY
TRBJ1-4 TRBV20-1 SPQGGSDNEKLF
TRBJ2-1 TRBV7-2 ASSFIGKAGYNEQF
TRBJ2-5 TRBV20-1 SARDRPSGGKTQY
TRBJ2-5 TRBV29-1 SVEGTSGEAETQY
TRBJ2-1 TRBV6-5 ASSPWTGEYREQF
TRBJ2-1 TRBV29-1 SVEFWVGEDEQF
TRBJ1-6 TRBV6-1 ASSEGQSYNSPLH
TRBJ1-2 TRBV6-5 ASSYAQGNGYT
TRBJ2-1 TRBV19 ASRSRWTGEDEQF
TRBJ1-3 TRBV7-7 ASSLGQGDTIY
TRBJ1-1 TRBV28 ASTDVPSSEAF
TRBJ2-2 TRBV5-1 ASSPQGQTKAGELF
TRBJ2-5 TRBV11-1 ASSERAGTQY
TRBJ2-1 TRBV10-2 ASNLAEAGNERF
TRBJ2-2 TRBV7-3 ASSFSANTGELF
TRBJ2-5 TRBV6-5 ASSHSKGETQY
TRBJ1-2 TRBV20-1 SAMELNYGSP
TRBJ2-1 TRBV4-2 ASSPLAGGSYNEQF
TRBJ2-7 TRBV2 ASSEGGSGNYEQY
TRBJ2-2 TRBV24-1 ATSDPGQANTGELF
TRBJ2-3 TRBV20-1 SAPPQTSLITDTQY
TRBJ2-7 TRBV2 ASRLTSGGANTGEQY
TRBJ2-7 TRBV11-2 ASSFFSGGQTYEQY